This T cell receptor beta chain appears in the sequencing data of a study of shared clonotypes between healthy human individuals. Using immunoSEQ multiplex PCR, the repertoire was profiled, and TCRdb retains in-frame clones only, with some absent. The sample shows about 480,000 clones, more than 65% of them seen only once. CDR1 is PRHDT, CDR2 FYEKMQ, per germline (reference sequence). This CDR3 spans 14 amino acids. V dropped 0 bases and J dropped 5 bases, with 9 bases sitting between them. The TCR was taken from a woman in her forties in good health. Some clones in this sample may be carry-over from other donors' samples. The chain has TRBV13 and TRBJ2-3; no firm D call. Source material: PBMCs. The CDR3 spells CASSLGANVDTQYF. CDR3 in DNA: TGTGCCAGCAGCTTAGGAGCTAACGTAGATACGCAGTATTTT.